What follows are 29 T cell receptor beta chains derived from one specimen sequenced in a study of a mutant IDH1 vaccine in newly diagnosed glioma. The time point denotes: week 11, during vaccination. Each dose delivered 300 ug of mutant IDH1 20-mer peptide subcutaneously with imiquimod. Their antigen targets remain unknown. Assay: immunoSEQ multiplex PCR; the TCRdb copy retains only in-frame clones and omits some. The sample includes fewer than 35,000 clones, 90% of them seen just once. Source: PBMCs, taken from a glioma patient whose treatment included an IDH1 peptide vaccine. Source of these receptors: a man aged 18 to 29 with glioma.

This sequence joins TRBV11-2 and TRBJ2-7, with TRBD1 matching over 7 bases. Trimming at V came to 5 bases and at J to 4 bases, leaving 8 bases not matched to a gene. CDR1 and CDR2 (germline): SGHAT, FQNNGV. The CDR3 contains 14 residues. Here the CDR3 reads CASSQGQWGYEQYF. DNA of the CDR3: TGTGCCAGCAGCCAGGGACAGTGGGGATACGAGCAGTACTTC.

The CDR3 nucleotides are TGTGCCAGTAGTATAGGTGATACGCAGTATTTT. Its protein product is CASSIGDTQYF. This chain uses TRBV19 with TRBJ2-3, with D uncertain. Trimming took off 1 base at V and 6 bases at J, with 2 bases between the two ends. Germline CDR1 is LNHDA and CDR2 is SQIVND (reference sequence). The CDR3 covers 11 residues.

The rearrangement uses TRBV6-6 and TRBJ2-1; 11 bases align to TRBD2. J was trimmed by 8 bases and V by 0 bases; bases with no gene match: 3. Germline V gene data show CDR1 as MNHNY and CDR2 as SVGAGI (reference sequence). This CDR3 contains 15 residues. CDR3 nucleotide sequence: TGTGCCAGCAGTTACTCTAGCGGGAGGGTGGATGAGCAGTTCTTC. Its protein is CASSYSSGRVDEQFF.

The chain links TRBV4-1 to TRBJ2-7, with unresolved D. The CDR3 is 15 residues long. Germline CDR1 MGHRA, CDR2 YSYEKL. Trimming stripped 0 bases from V and 0 bases from J, with 9 bases between. CDR3 sequence (DNA): TGCGCCAGCAGCCAAGAGGTCCCCGCCTCCTACGAGCAGTACTTC. Translating gives CASSQEVPASYEQYF.

The V call is TRBV6-5, the J call TRBJ1-1, with D perhaps matching TRBD1 (5 bases). V lost 7 bases and J 4 bases, leaving 13 bases between the germline ends. The CDR3 totals 13 residues. Germline CDR1 and CDR2: MNHEY and SVGAGI. The CDR3 DNA is TGTGCCAGCACCCACCGGGGGGGCACTGAAGCTTTCTTT. Protein: CASTHRGGTEAFF.

This clone was seen once. The gene calls are TRBV6-6 and TRBJ2-7; 10 bases line up with TRBD2. V lost 2 bases, J lost 1 base, and 5 bases stayed unmatched. CDR3 length: 16 residues. CDR1 is MNHNY, CDR2 SVGAGI, per germline (reference sequence). The CDR3 region has the DNA TGTGCCAGCAGTTACCAGACTAGCGGGCGTTCCTACGAGCAGTACTTC. Its translation: CASSYQTSGRSYEQYF.

The genes are TRBV29-1 and TRBJ1-2; D remains ambiguous. The CDR3 runs to 12 residues. V was clipped by 4 bases and J by 8 bases, with 14 bases between them. Germline-derived CDR1 and CDR2 are SQVTM and ANQGSEA. The CDR3 spells CSVVTEANGYTF. CDR3 in DNA: TGCAGCGTTGTGACCGAAGCTAACGGCTACACCTTC.

The V call is TRBV5-4, the J call TRBJ1-1; tentatively, D is TRBD1 (5 bases). The CDR3 runs to 15 residues. Germline CDR1 reads SGHNT; CDR2 reads YYREEE (reference sequence). Trimming took off 3 bases at V and 4 bases at J, with 16 bases between the two ends. In DNA, the CDR3 is TGTGCCAGCAGCTCAAGGGGTCAGAGGCCCACTGAAGCTTTCTTT. Protein product: CASSSRGQRPTEAFF.

There are a few counts of this clone. The genes are TRBV9 and TRBJ1-1, with a tentative D call TRBD1 (6 bases). Germline CDR1 is SGDLS and CDR2 is YYNGEE. V lost 4 bases to trimming and J lost 3 bases, with 16 bases between them. The CDR3 length is 15 residues. Here the CDR3 reads CASSPNRQDYTEAFF. The CDR3 nucleotides are TGTGCCAGCAGCCCGAACCGACAGGATTACACTGAAGCTTTCTTT.

This chain uses TRBV27 with TRBJ1-2, with 8 bases fitting TRBD1. Germline V CDR1 and CDR2: MNHEY, SMNVEV (reference sequence). V gave up 6 bases and J gave up 5 bases; unmatched junction bases: 2. The CDR3 covers 12 residues. CDR3 nucleotides: TGTGCCAGCAGGGACAGGGTTTATGGCTACACCTTC. Translation gives CASRDRVYGYTF.

The V gene is TRBV29-1, the J gene TRBJ1-1; D gene uncertain. V was trimmed by 3 bases and J by 0 bases, leaving 11 bases between them. The CDR3 is 14 amino acids. The germline V gene has CDR1 SQVTM and CDR2 ANQGSEA. As DNA, the CDR3 is TGCAGCGTTGAGGCGTATCATTTGAACACTGAAGCTTTCTTT. The encoded protein is CSVEAYHLNTEAFF.

The J gene is TRBJ2-1, the V gene TRBV4-3; 9 bases are a match to TRBD2. The CDR3 is 17 residues long. V lost 0 bases, J lost 7 bases, and 10 bases stayed unmatched. CDR1 LGHNA and CDR2 YSLEER come from the germline V gene. Here the CDR3 reads CASSQETSAGGVNEQFF. As DNA, the CDR3 is TGCGCCAGCAGCCAAGAAACGTCCGCGGGAGGGGTGAATGAGCAGTTCTTC.

The V gene is TRBV5-1, the J gene TRBJ2-2, with 12 bases identical to TRBD2. J was trimmed by 3 bases and V by 3 bases; bases with no gene match: 0. The CDR3 contains 15 residues. The V gene's germline CDR1 is SGHRS and CDR2 YFSETQ. The CDR3 region has the DNA TGCGCCAGCAGCTGGACTAGCGGGGACACCGGGGAGCTGTTTTTT. Its protein product is CASSWTSGDTGELFF.

The rearrangement uses TRBV12-2 and TRBJ2-7; the DNA was not used to check the table's D call, TRBD2. TRBV12-2 is given as a pseudogene. CDR3 length: 16 amino acids. The CDR3 nucleotides are TGTGCAAGTCGCTTAGCTCGGACTAGTGAAAGTTACGAGCAGTACTTC. It encodes CASRLARTSESYEQYF.

The chain employs TRBV5-1 and TRBJ2-3; perhaps TRBD1 as D (5 bases). V was trimmed by 2 bases and J by 4 bases, leaving 11 bases between them. Germline-derived CDR1 and CDR2 are SGHRS and YFSETQ. The CDR3 is 14 residues long. CDR3 sequence reads: CASSFAGKADTQYF. The DNA of the CDR3 is TGCGCCAGCAGCTTTGCAGGGAAAGCAGATACGCAGTATTTT.

This chain links TRBV5-1 with TRBJ2-7, with 10 positions matching TRBD1. After removal of 4 bases from V and 2 bases from J, the junction contained 6 bases not matched to a gene. Germline CDR1 is SGHRS and CDR2 is YFSETQ. The CDR3 is 15 amino acids. In nucleotides, the CDR3 is TGCGCCAGCAGCCTTACTGGACAGGGGGCCTACGAGCAGTACTTC. It specifies CASSLTGQGAYEQYF. Based on the CDR3 plus reference TRBV5-1 and TRBJ2-7, the full variable domain is KAGVTQTPRYLIKTRGQQVTLSCSPISGHRSVSWYQQTPGQGLQFLFEYFSETQRNKGNFPGRFSGRQFSNSRSEMNVSTLELGDSALYLCASSLTGQGAYEQYFGPGTRLTVT.

The genes are TRBV19 and TRBJ2-6; D not certain. V lost 3 bases to trimming and J lost 4 bases, with 4 bases between them. Germline lookup yields CDR1 LNHDA and CDR2 SQIVND (reference sequence). The CDR3 consists of 13 residues. CDR3 sequence: CASSIQGANVLTF. The CDR3 bases are TGTGCCAGTAGTATCCAGGGGGCCAACGTCCTGACTTTC.

The chain carries TRBV5-8 and TRBJ2-5; D ambiguous. CDR1 and CDR2 from the germline V gene are SGHTS and YDEGEE. The CDR3 contains 15 residues. The ends were cut back, 3 bases at V and 0 bases at J, with 12 bases in the middle. CDR3 sequence reads: CASSWSDGHQETQYF. The CDR3 DNA is TGTGCCAGCAGCTGGTCGGACGGTCACCAAGAGACCCAGTACTTC. The entire variable domain, with the rest obtained from reference TRBV5-8 and TRBJ2-5, is as follows: EAGVTQSPTHLIKTRGQQATLRCSPISGHTSVYWYQQALGLGLQFLLWYDEGEERNRGNFPPRFSGRQFPNYSSELNVNALELEDSALYLCASSWSDGHQETQYFGPGTRLLVL.

V usage is TRBV19 and J usage is TRBJ1-1; D not resolved. The germline V gene has CDR1 LNHDA and CDR2 SQIVND (reference sequence). The V end lost 6 bases, the J end lost 4 bases, and 9 bases lay between the germline ends. This CDR3 has 12 residues. For the CDR3, the DNA is TGTGCCAGTAGGGGAGGGCGCACTGAAGCTTTCTTT. The encoded protein is CASRGGRTEAFF.

This clone showed up just a few times. V gene TRBV19 combines with J gene TRBJ1-1; no definite D call. The V and J ends lost 3 bases and 7 bases respectively, with 9 bases between them. Looked up from germline, CDR1 is LNHDA and CDR2 is SQIVND (reference sequence). CDR3 length: 12 residues. CDR3 protein: CASSIRRFEAFF. The CDR3 DNA reads TGTGCCAGTAGTATCCGACGCTTTGAAGCTTTCTTT.

The CDR3 sequence: CASSFDTGNQPQHF. The CDR3 coding sequence is TGTGCCAGCAGTTTTGATACAGGGAATCAGCCCCAGCATTTT. The chain joins TRBV28 to TRBJ1-5; maybe TRBD1 (6 bases). Germline V gene sequence: CDR1 MDHEN, CDR2 SYDVKM. The CDR3 has 14 residues. Trimming removed 3 bases from V and 4 bases from J, with 10 bases in between.

Only a few counts were recorded for this clone. The gene calls are TRBV7-9 and TRBJ2-2; the D is unclear. CDR3 length equals 13 residues. The V and J ends lost 1 base and 4 bases respectively, with 4 bases between them. From germline, CDR1 is SEHNR and CDR2 FQNEAQ (reference sequence). The CDR3 DNA follows: TGTGCCAGCAGCTTAGTGGCCACCGGGGAGCTGTTTTTT. It yields the protein CASSLVATGELFF. The entire variable domain, with the rest obtained from reference TRBV7-9 and TRBJ2-2, is as follows: DTGVSQNPRHKITKRGQNVTFRCDPISEHNRLYWYRQTLGQGPEFLTYFQNEAQLEKSRLLSDRFSAERPKGSFSTLEIQRTEQGDSAMYLCASSLVATGELFFGEGSRLTVL.

The V and J genes are TRBV19 and TRBJ2-2; 8 bases match TRBD1. This CDR3 has 14 amino acids. Trimming removed 9 bases from V and 2 bases from J; junction bases left unmatched: 5. Germline assignment: CDR1 LNHDA and CDR2 SQIVND (reference sequence). In DNA, the CDR3 is TGTGCCAGCCAGGACAGGGCAAACACCGGGGAGCTGTTTTTT. Encoded protein: CASQDRANTGELFF. The complete variable domain, with remaining parts taken from reference TRBV19 and TRBJ2-2, reads DGGITQSPKYLFRKEGQNVTLSCEQNLNHDAMYWYRQDPGQGLRLIYYSQIVNDFQKGDIAEGYSVSREKKESFPLTVTSAQKNPTAFYLCASQDRANTGELFFGEGSRLTVL.

This clone has only one observation. This chain joins TRBV19 and TRBJ1-3; D is unresolved. V lost 7 bases and J lost 4, with 8 bases in between. CDR1 and CDR2 from the germline V gene are LNHDA and SQIVND (reference sequence). This CDR3 comprises 12 residues. CDR3 sequence (DNA): TGTGCCAGTATCTCACAGGGAAACACCATATATTTT. It encodes CASISQGNTIYF. The whole variable domain, remainder taken from reference TRBV19 and TRBJ1-3, is DGGITQSPKYLFRKEGQNVTLSCEQNLNHDAMYWYRQDPGQGLRLIYYSQIVNDFQKGDIAEGYSVSREKKESFPLTVTSAQKNPTAFYLCASISQGNTIYFGEGSWLTVV.

The V and J genes are TRBV28 and TRBJ1-5; TRBD1 might be the D (6 bases). The CDR3 contains 17 residues. Germline V gives CDR1 MDHEN, CDR2 SYDVKM. Trimming left V 2 bases short and J 3 bases short, with 17 bases between. This CDR3 reads CASSLVIVRTDNQPQHF. For the CDR3, the DNA is TGTGCCAGCAGTTTAGTTATCGTACGGACAGACAATCAGCCCCAGCATTTT.

This rearrangement joins TRBV4-2 to TRBJ2-7, with 12 bases matching TRBD1. CDR3 length: 17 amino acids. Trimming took 3 bases from V and 6 from J; bases not matched to a gene: 12. The germline V gene encodes CDR1 LGHNA and CDR2 YNFKEQ. In DNA form, the CDR3 reads TGTGCCAGCAGCCAGGCCGGGACAGGGGGCACCGGGCGCGAGCAGTACTTC. Protein: CASSQAGTGGTGREQYF.

This chain joins TRBV28 and TRBJ2-2; TRBD2 matches 7 bases. This CDR3 spans 18 amino acids. Per germline, CDR1 MDHEN and CDR2 SYDVKM. Trimming cost V 3 bases and J 1 base; bases outside gene matches: 11. CDR3 residues: CASSFLGVTSRNTGELFF. The CDR3 DNA sequence: TGTGCCAGCAGTTTTTTGGGGGTGACTAGCAGGAACACCGGGGAGCTGTTTTTT.

This clone was seen a single time. The chain joins TRBV30 to TRBJ2-1, with D possibly being TRBD2 (6 bases). In germline, CDR1 is GTSNPN, CDR2 SVGIG (reference sequence). The CDR3 is 17 residues long. The V end lost 2 bases, the J end lost 8 bases, and 25 bases lay between the germline ends. The CDR3 nucleotides are TGTGCCTGGAGTTTTCCCCTCCCGGGACTCTTTAACGATGAGCAGTTCTTC. This encodes CAWSFPLPGLFNDEQFF. Supplemented by reference TRBV30 and TRBJ2-1, the full variable domain reads SQTIHQWPATLVQPVGSPLSLECTVEGTSNPNLYWYRQAAGRGLQLLFYSVGIGQISSEVPQNLSASRPQDRQFILSSKKLLLSDSGFYLCAWSFPLPGLFNDEQFFGPGTRLTVL.

The rearrangement links TRBV9 to TRBJ2-7; a possible D gene is TRBD1 (5 bases). V lost 0 bases, J lost 7 bases, and 11 bases lay in between. The CDR3 loop spans 13 amino acids. Germline assignment: CDR1 SGDLS and CDR2 YYNGEE. The CDR3 DNA reads TGTGCCAGCAGCGTAGACCTGGGGCGGGAGCAGTACTTC. Its protein is CASSVDLGREQYF. Using reference TRBV9 and TRBJ2-7 for the parts outside the CDR3, the full variable domain is DSGVTQTPKHLITATGQRVTLRCSPRSGDLSVYWYQQSLDQGLQFLIQYYNGEERAKGNILERFSAQQFPDLHSELNLSSLELGDSALYFCASSVDLGREQYFGPGTRLTVT.